These T cell receptor beta chains were read from a single sample in a study of vaccination and CD4 T cells after COVID-19. Each CDR3 protein is one row after TCRdb ran MiXCR on the PCR reads. The profile shows 10,000 to 15,000 distinct CDR3 sequences, approximately 60% of them singletons. These TCRs are of unknown antigen specificity. The sample comprised CD4+ T cells from blood, cultured in vitro. These receptors all come from a human donor who had recovered from COVID-19. Both conserved end residues are trimmed from each CDR3. A D gene is named only where the DNA matches it firmly.

v_call	d_call	cdr3_length	cdr3_aa
TRBV20-1	TRBD2	12	SPSASGTYNEQF
TRBV12-3/TRBV12-4	NA	12	ASSLQGSWYGYT
TRBV20-1	TRBD1	11	SARQGGNQPQH
TRBV21-1	NA	14	ASSKEITSGLLEQY
TRBV27	NA	14	ASSLSTAGQDYGYT
TRBV12-3/TRBV12-4	NA	12	ASSFGSPNQPQH
TRBV6-1	TRBD2	13	ASRQTSGSTYEQY
TRBV6-1	NA	13	ASSADGYSVGGYT
TRBV6-1	NA	9	ASSDNYEQY
TRBV20-1	TRBD1	11	SAERAGGTEAF
TRBV2	NA	12	ASSGLSDSYEQY
TRBV30	NA	11	AWSGGGGQPQH
TRBV2	TRBD2	13	ASSTSGISSYEQY
TRBV7-9	TRBD2	15	ASSLLRTSGPSYEQY
TRBV20-1	TRBD1	12	SAWDRGLTGELF
TRBV7-9	TRBD1	13	ASSSSQGAVDTQY
TRBV5-8	NA	12	ASSLVQNQETQY
TRBV19	TRBD2	15	ASSITPGLASGETQY
TRBV19	TRBD2	12	ASRSGARTDTQY
TRBV19	NA	10	ASSRSGNTIY
TRBV20-1	NA	9	SARDSYEQY
TRBV28	NA	13	ASSRDRRSNQPQH
TRBV15	NA	11	ATSRDLAYEQY
TRBV6-4	TRBD2	15	ASSDSSTGGPSDTQY
TRBV20-1	NA	13	SARDIGRGVEEQY
TRBV5-1	TRBD1	12	ASSEGQGGQPQH
TRBV7-9	TRBD2	13	ASSPDLAGDNEQF
TRBV20-1	NA	12	SARTSSRTGELF
TRBV20-1	NA	11	SAPRRENYGYT
TRBV7-2	NA	11	ASSYSPDRTIY
TRBV6-4	NA	12	ASSGLTGNQPQH
TRBV7-2	TRBD1	12	ASTYRDRAYEQY
TRBV12-3/TRBV12-4	NA	10	ASSAEWGRAF
TRBV30	TRBD1	12	AWSPTGNNYGYT
TRBV10-3	NA	14	AISEGAGPKNTEAF
TRBV19	NA	12	ASSIRGFLTEAF
TRBV6-5	NA	12	ASSWGLSQSPLH
TRBV10-3	TRBD1	13	AISSPGQGVSEAF
TRBV18	TRBD2	14	ASSPGLAGDDGELF
TRBV6-5	TRBD1	14	ASSYRGQGAAYEQY
TRBV20-1	TRBD2	13	SAYQAGGPPYEQY
TRBV6-1	NA	10	ASSEFLSPQH
TRBV12-3/TRBV12-4	TRBD1	12	ASSLDRVIDEQY